A single sample gave rise to the 19 T cell receptor beta chains below, sequenced in a study of a mutant IDH1 vaccine in newly diagnosed glioma. Time point reported: baseline, week 1 (first vaccination visit). Treatment here: pre-vaccination baseline after standard-of-care therapy. Sequenced by immunoSEQ multiplex PCR; TCRdb stores in-frame clones only, minus some. The data hold 25,000 to 35,000 clones, with over 75% observed a single time. The sample in question was PBMCs, obtained from a glioma patient treated with radiotherapy, temozolomide or both. The receptors here all came from a man between 25 and 39 years old with glioma.

V is TRBV30 and J is TRBJ2-7; possibly TRBD1 for D (6 bases). The germline V gene encodes CDR1 GTSNPN and CDR2 SVGIG (reference sequence). The V end lost 0 bases, the J end lost 5 bases, and 17 bases lay between the germline ends. The length of the CDR3 is 15 residues. The CDR3 protein is CAWSVGAGDSDEQYF. CDR3 in DNA: TGTGCCTGGAGTGTAGGGGCAGGGGATTCAGACGAGCAGTACTTC.

The chain joins TRBV11-3 to TRBJ2-1, with a tentative D call TRBD1 (7 bases). V lost 1 base and J lost 9, with 13 bases in between. Germline assignment: CDR1 SGHNT and CDR2 YENEEA. The CDR3 consists of 14 residues. CDR3 sequence reads: CASSLVQGGSEQFF. For the CDR3, the DNA is TGTGCCAGCAGCTTAGTTCAGGGGGGCAGTGAGCAGTTCTTC.

The J gene is TRBJ2-5, the V gene TRBV30; TRBD2 matches at 10 bases. CDR3 size: 16 residues. CDR1 is GTSNPN and CDR2 is SVGIG in the germline V gene (reference sequence). V dropped 7 bases and J dropped 5; count of bases not matched to a gene: 16. The CDR3 spells CAYSRASGRAGETQYF. CDR3 coding DNA: TGTGCCTACTCTAGAGCGAGCGGGAGGGCCGGGGAGACCCAGTACTTC.

This sequence joins TRBV20-1 and TRBJ1-1; D not certain. V was cut by 0 bases and J by 6 bases, with 5 bases left in between. Germline-derived CDR1 and CDR2 are DFQATT and SNEGSKA (reference sequence). This CDR3 is 11 amino acids long. CDR3 coding DNA: TGCAGTGCTAGAGATGAGCCTGAAGCTTTCTTT. This encodes CSARDEPEAFF.

The rearrangement joins TRBV6-5 to TRBJ1-4; maybe TRBD1 (5 bases). Germline V gene lookup returns CDR1 MNHEY and CDR2 SVGAGI. This CDR3 has 13 residues. The germline V and J ends were trimmed by 2 bases and 8 bases, with 9 bases remaining between them. CDR3 sequence: CASSYDRTEKLFF. The DNA for the CDR3 is TGTGCCAGCAGTTACGACAGAACCGAAAAACTGTTTTTT.

The chain links TRBV9 to TRBJ2-1; perhaps TRBD2 as D (6 bases). V dropped 3 bases and J dropped 7 bases, with 14 bases sitting between them. Germline loops: CDR1 SGDLS, CDR2 YYNGEE. The length of the CDR3 is 14 residues. CDR3 region: CASSAAGSVNEQFF. CDR3 sequence (DNA): TGTGCCAGCAGCGCTGCCGGGAGCGTGAATGAGCAGTTCTTC.

This rearrangement joins TRBV6-6 to TRBJ2-7; maybe TRBD1 (5 bases). The V end lost 4 bases, the J end lost 6 bases, and 7 bases lay between the germline ends. The germline CDR1 and CDR2 sequences are MNHNY and SVGAGI (reference sequence). The CDR3 runs 11 residues. This chain's CDR3 is CASSSRAEQYF. The CDR3, as DNA: TGTGCCAGCAGTTCCAGGGCCGAGCAGTACTTC.

The chain recombines TRBV4-1 with TRBJ1-5; possibly TRBD1 for D (5 bases). Trimming left V 2 bases short and J 7 bases short, with 15 bases between. Germline CDR1 reads MGHRA; CDR2 reads YSYEKL. This CDR3 has 15 amino acids. CDR3 nucleotide sequence: TGCGCCAGCAGCCAAATCGGGGGGGGAGGACAGCCCCAGCATTTT. Amino acids: CASSQIGGGGQPQHF.

This sequence joins TRBV28 and TRBJ2-5; D is perhaps TRBD2 (5 bases). The V gene lost 2 bases and the J gene lost 2 bases, with 9 bases spanning the gap. Germline values: CDR1 MDHEN, CDR2 SYDVKM. The CDR3 extends over 14 amino acids. DNA for the CDR3: TGTGCCAGCAGTTTAATCGGGGAACAAGAGACCCAGTACTTC. It yields the protein CASSLIGEQETQYF.

This sequence joins TRBV11-3 and TRBJ1-2; D not resolved. The CDR3 extends over 10 amino acids. The germline CDR1 and CDR2 sequences are SGHNT and YENEEA. Trimming stripped 7 bases from V and 12 bases from J, with 12 bases between. The CDR3 DNA reads TGTGCCAGCACGCTAAACCCTGACACCTTC. It encodes CASTLNPDTF. The full variable domain, in which reference TRBV11-3 and TRBJ1-2 provide the parts outside the CDR3, is EAGVVQSPRYKIIEKKQPVAFWCNPISGHNTLYWYLQNLGQGPELLIRYENEEAVDDSQLPKDRFSAERLKGVDSTLKIQPAELGDSAVYLCASTLNPDTFGSGTRLTVV.

The gene calls are TRBV29-1 and TRBJ1-2; TRBD1 might be the D (6 bases). Trimming left V 7 bases short and J 7 bases short, with 16 bases between. The CDR3 runs to 12 residues. CDR1 and CDR2 from the germline V gene are SQVTM and ANQGSEA. The CDR3 DNA follows: TGCAGCGCAGTCTCACAGGGTGGTGGCTACACCTTC. Residues: CSAVSQGGGYTF. Full variable domain (remainder filled in from reference TRBV29-1 and TRBJ1-2): SAVISQKPSRDICQRGTSLTIQCQVDSQVTMMFWYRQQPGQSLTLIATANQGSEATYESGFVIDKFPISRPNLTFSTLTVSNMSPEDSSIYLCSAVSQGGGYTFGSGTRLTVV.

The chain couples TRBV18 to TRBJ2-7; 10 bases align to TRBD1. V shed 4 bases, J shed 4 bases, and the junction held 10 bases outside the gene matches. Germline V CDR1 and CDR2: KGHSH, LQKENI. This CDR3 has 16 amino acids. CDR3 DNA: TGTGCCAGCTCACAAACCTCCGGGACAGGGGCTTACGAGCAGTACTTC. Amino acids: CASSQTSGTGAYEQYF.

The chain joins TRBV19 to TRBJ2-2, with 8 bases aligning to TRBD1. V lost 6 bases to trimming and J lost 6 bases; unmatched junction nucleotides: 3. Germline-derived CDR1 and CDR2 are LNHDA and SQIVND (reference sequence). CDR3 length equals 13 residues. The CDR3 protein is CASRDRDAGELFF. CDR3 sequence (DNA): TGTGCCAGTAGGGACAGGGACGCCGGGGAGCTGTTTTTT.

The gene calls are TRBV7-9 and TRBJ2-5, with D possibly matching TRBD2 (7 bases). CDR3 length: 15 residues. Trimming removed 0 bases from V and 5 bases from J, with 13 bases in between. Germline V gene data show CDR1 as SEHNR and CDR2 as FQNEAQ (reference sequence). The CDR3 spells CASSLARGGIETQYF. DNA for the CDR3: TGTGCCAGCAGCTTAGCGAGGGGGGGGATCGAGACCCAGTACTTC.

This clone has only a few counts. The chain links TRBV5-1 to TRBJ2-7; D is possibly TRBD1 or TRBD2 (5 bases each). Germline V CDR1 and CDR2: SGHRS, YFSETQ. The V and J ends lost 5 bases and 0 bases respectively, with 12 bases between them. The CDR3 consists of 14 residues. CDR3 bases: TGCGCCAGCAGGAGGGACCCTTTCTCCTACGAGCAGTACTTC. As protein: CASRRDPFSYEQYF.

The chain links TRBV7-3 to TRBJ1-6; D ambiguous. Per germline, CDR1 SGHTA and CDR2 FQGTGA. The V gene lost 3 bases and the J gene lost 7 bases, with 10 bases spanning the gap. CDR3 length equals 14 residues. The chain's CDR3 is CASSFGLANSPLHF. The DNA for the CDR3 is TGTGCCAGCAGCTTCGGATTGGCCAATTCACCCCTCCACTTT.

The count of this clone is one. The rearrangement links TRBV5-6 to TRBJ2-1; no reliable D call. Per germline, CDR1 SGHDT and CDR2 YYEEEE. V was cut by 0 bases and J by 0 bases, with 10 bases left in between. The CDR3 runs to 16 residues. CDR3 amino acids: CASSLDGLSSYNEQFF. CDR3 DNA sequence: TGTGCCAGCAGCTTGGACGGGCTAAGCTCCTACAATGAGCAGTTCTTC.

The genes are TRBV2 and TRBJ2-7; 7 bases agree with TRBD2. The CDR3 totals 14 residues. CDR1 and CDR2 (germline): SNHLY, FYNNEI. Losses at the gene ends were 1 base for V and 6 bases for J; bases not matched to a gene: 6. CDR3: CASSEGLAETEQYF. For the CDR3, the DNA is TGTGCCAGCAGTGAAGGGCTAGCGGAGACCGAGCAGTACTTC.

The chain has TRBV5-1 and TRBJ1-4; no clear D. From germline, CDR1 is SGHRS and CDR2 YFSETQ. The CDR3 covers 17 residues. V gave up 1 base and J gave up 0 bases, with 13 bases separating them. The CDR3: CASSLLGFYSTNEKLFF. The CDR3, as DNA: TGCGCCAGCAGCTTGCTTGGATTTTACTCAACTAATGAAAAACTGTTTTTT.